This T cell receptor beta chain was sequenced during a study of blood T cell repertoires in COVID-19. Study in general: Some COVID-19 samples were acute and others convalescent; all came from the United States, Italy and Spain. In each case, the material was cDNA or gDNA derived from T cells, B-cell-depleted T cells, or PBMCs.

Per the germline V gene, CDR1 is SGHNT and CDR2 is YYREEE (reference sequence). This CDR3 is built from 15 residues. Trimming left V 0 bases short and J 1 base short, with 10 bases between. This clone was picked up a small number of times. Original data processing: The assay estimated nucleated cells by amplifying reference gene primers. Clones were sequenced by immunoSEQ multiplex PCR, and TCRdb holds only the in-frame ones, with some missing. V and J calls and clone size are given by that table; D and trimming were obtained from the DNA. Of 180,000 or so clones listed, approximately 86% are singletons.

The V call is TRBV5-4, the J call TRBJ1-1, with a possible D match to TRBD1 (5 bases). Sample: peripheral blood. This TCR derives from a man in his 70s with acute or convalescent COVID-19. CDR3 in amino acids: CASSLGVRANTEAFF. The CDR3 nucleotides read TGTGCCAGCAGCTTGGGGGTCAGGGCGAACACTGAAGCTTTCTTT.